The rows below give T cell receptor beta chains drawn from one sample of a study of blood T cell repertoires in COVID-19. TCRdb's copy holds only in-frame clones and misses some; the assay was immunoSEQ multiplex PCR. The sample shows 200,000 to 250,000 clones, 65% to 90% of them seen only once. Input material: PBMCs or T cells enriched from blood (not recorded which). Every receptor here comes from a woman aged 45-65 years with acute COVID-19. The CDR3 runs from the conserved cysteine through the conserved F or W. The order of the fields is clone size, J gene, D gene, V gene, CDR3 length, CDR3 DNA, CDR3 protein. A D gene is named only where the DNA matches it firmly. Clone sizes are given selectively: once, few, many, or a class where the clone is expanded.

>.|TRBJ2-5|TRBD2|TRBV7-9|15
TGTGCCAGCAGCCCATCCGGGACTAGCTCGGGGACCCAGTACTTC
CASSPSGTSSGTQYF
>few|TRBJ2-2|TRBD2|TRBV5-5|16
TGTGCCAGCAGCTTGGCGGGGGGGCGAAACACCGGGGAGCTGTTTTTT
CASSLAGGRNTGELFF
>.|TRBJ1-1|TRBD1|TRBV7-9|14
TGTGCCAGCAGCCCTGGACAGGCGAACACTGAAGCTTTCTTT
CASSPGQANTEAFF
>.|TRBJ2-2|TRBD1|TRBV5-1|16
TGCGCCAGCAGCCACCGGGACAGGGTGAGGTCCGGGGAGCTGTTTTTT
CASSHRDRVRSGELFF
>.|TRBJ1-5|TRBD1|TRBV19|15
TGTGCCAGTCGATCCCAGGGGGCAGTCAATCAGCCCCAGCATTTT
CASRSQGAVNQPQHF
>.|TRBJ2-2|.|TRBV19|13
TGTGCCAGTAGTGGGCAGAACACCGGGGAGCTGTTTTTT
CASSGQNTGELFF
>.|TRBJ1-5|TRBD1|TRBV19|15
TGTGCCAGCACAACTAGACAGGGCTTTGATCAGCCCCAGCATTTT
CASTTRQGFDQPQHF
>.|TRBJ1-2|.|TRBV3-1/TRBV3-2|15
TGTGCCAGCAGCCCCGGGCAGGGCCGCAACTATGGCTACACCTTC
CASSPGQGRNYGYTF
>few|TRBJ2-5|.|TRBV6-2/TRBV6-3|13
TGTGCCAGCAGTGCGGTGTACCAAGAGACCCAGTACTTC
CASSAVYQETQYF
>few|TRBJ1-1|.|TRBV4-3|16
TGCGCCAGCAGCCAAGAGGCAGACATCATGAACACTGAAGCTTTCTTT
CASSQEADIMNTEAFF
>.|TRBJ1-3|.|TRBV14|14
TGTGCCAGCAGCCAAGAAACATACGGAAACACCATATATTTT
CASSQETYGNTIYF
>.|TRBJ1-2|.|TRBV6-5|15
TGTGCCAGCTCTATCTCGATAGGGGCCCCTTTTGGCTACACCTTC
CASSISIGAPFGYTF
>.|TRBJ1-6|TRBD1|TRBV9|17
TGTGCCAGCAGCGCCCGGGACAGAAGCTCCTATAATTCACCCCTCCACTTT
CASSARDRSSYNSPLHF
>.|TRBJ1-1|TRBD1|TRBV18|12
TGTGCCAGCTCAAGACAGGGCGGTGTGGCTTTCTTT
CASSRQGGVAFF
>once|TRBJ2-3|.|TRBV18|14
TGTGCCAGCTCAGGCTACAGCCCCACAGATACGCAGTATTTT
CASSGYSPTDTQYF
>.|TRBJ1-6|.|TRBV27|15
TGTGCCAGCAGTTTCAGTGAGGATATTAGTTCACCCCTCCACTTT
CASSFSEDISSPLHF
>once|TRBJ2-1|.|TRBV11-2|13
TGTGCCAGCAGCTCGCAGGGCAAAAGTGAGCAGTTCTTC
CASSSQGKSEQFF
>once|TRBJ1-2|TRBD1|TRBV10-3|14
TGTGCCATCACCAGGGACAGGGAAAGTTATGGCTACACCTTC
CAITRDRESYGYTF
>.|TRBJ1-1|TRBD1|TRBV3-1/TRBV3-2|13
TGTGCCAGCAAGACAGGGTTTAACACTGAAGCTTTCTTT
CASKTGFNTEAFF
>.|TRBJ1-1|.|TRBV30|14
TGTGCCTGGAGTACTGAACAGGCGAACACTGAAGCTTTCTTT
CAWSTEQANTEAFF
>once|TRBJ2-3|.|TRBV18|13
TGTGCCAGCTCACCACCCGGCACAGATACGCAGTATTTT
CASSPPGTDTQYF
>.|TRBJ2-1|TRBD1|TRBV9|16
TGTGCCAGCAGCGTAGGGGGACAGGGGCCATCGGCGGGGCAGTTCTTC
CASSVGGQGPSAGQFF
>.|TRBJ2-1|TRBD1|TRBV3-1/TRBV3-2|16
TGTGCCAGCAGCGCCAGACAGGGAAGTTCCTACAATGAGCAGTTCTTC
CASSARQGSSYNEQFF
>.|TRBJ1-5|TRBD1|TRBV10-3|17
TGTGCCATCAGTGAGTCGGTAGGGACAGGGTCTGATCAGCCCCAGCATTTT
CAISESVGTGSDQPQHF
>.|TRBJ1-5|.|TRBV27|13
TGTGCCAGCCCCCGACAACCGGATCAGCCCCAGCATTTT
CASPRQPDQPQHF
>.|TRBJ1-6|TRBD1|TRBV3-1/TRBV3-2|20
TGTGCCAGCAGCCAACTAAGGTCCCGACGGGTAGGGGGCCCTGATTCACCCCTCCACTTT
CASSQLRSRRVGGPDSPLHF
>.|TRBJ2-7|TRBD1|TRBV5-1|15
TGCGCCAGCAGCTTGACGGGACAGGTATCCTACGAGCAGTACTTC
CASSLTGQVSYEQYF
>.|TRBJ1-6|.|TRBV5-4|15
TGTGCCAGCAGCTTGGATGCAGGGTTTAATTCACCCCTCCACTTT
CASSLDAGFNSPLHF
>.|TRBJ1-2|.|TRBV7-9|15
TGTGCCAGCAGCTTAGACACGGGTTCGTACTATGGCTACACCTTC
CASSLDTGSYYGYTF
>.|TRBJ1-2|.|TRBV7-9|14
TGTGCCAGCACCCCGCAGGGATCTAACTATGGCTACACCTTC
CASTPQGSNYGYTF
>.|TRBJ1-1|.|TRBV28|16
TGTGCCAGCAGCCGCATCCCCGAGGCTCCGAACACTGAAGCTTTCTTT
CASSRIPEAPNTEAFF
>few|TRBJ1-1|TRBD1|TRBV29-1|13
TGCAGCGTTGGACAGGGGAAGAACACTGAAGCTTTCTTT
CSVGQGKNTEAFF
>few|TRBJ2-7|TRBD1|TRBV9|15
TGTGCCAGCAGCGTAGAGGGACAGGGGGCCTACGAGCAGTACTTC
CASSVEGQGAYEQYF
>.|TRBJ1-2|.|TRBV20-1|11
TGCAGTGCGGGACACCCCTATGGCTACACCTTC
CSAGHPYGYTF
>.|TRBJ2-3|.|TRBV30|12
TGTGCCTGGCTATCCGGGTCAGATACGCAGTATTTT
CAWLSGSDTQYF
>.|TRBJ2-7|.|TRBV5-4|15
TGTGCCAGCAGCATGGATACACTAGACTCCTACGAGCAGTACTTC
CASSMDTLDSYEQYF
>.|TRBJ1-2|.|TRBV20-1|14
TGCAGTGCTAGTACAAGAATCGGGGGCTATGGCTACACCTTC
CSASTRIGGYGYTF
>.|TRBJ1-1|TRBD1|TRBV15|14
TGTGCCACCAGCGCTACAGGGGATCGGACTGAAGCTTTCTTT
CATSATGDRTEAFF
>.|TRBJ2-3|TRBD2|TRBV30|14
TGTGCCCAAACAACGGGGGGGCCAGGAGATACGCAGTATTTT
CAQTTGGPGDTQYF
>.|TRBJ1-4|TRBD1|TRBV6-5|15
TGTGCCAGCAGGGGGACAGAGACAACTAATGAAAAACTGTTTTTT
CASRGTETTNEKLFF
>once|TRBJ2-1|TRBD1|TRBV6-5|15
TGTGCCAGCAGTTACTGGGACAGGGGTAGGAATGAGCAGTTCTTC
CASSYWDRGRNEQFF
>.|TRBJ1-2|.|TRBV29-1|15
TGCAGCGTTGAAGATCTAGGGGTAGAGTCAAGCGGCTACACCTTC
CSVEDLGVESSGYTF
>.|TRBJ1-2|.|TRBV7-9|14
TGTGCCAGCAGCTCCCCAGGGAAGGGCTATGGCTACACCTTC
CASSSPGKGYGYTF
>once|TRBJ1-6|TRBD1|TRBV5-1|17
TGCGCCAGCAGACCGAACCCTTTCGGGACAGATAATTCACCCCTCCACTTT
CASRPNPFGTDNSPLHF
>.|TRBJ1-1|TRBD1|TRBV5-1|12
TGCGCCAGCAGCTCACAGGGGACTGAAGCTTTCTTT
CASSSQGTEAFF
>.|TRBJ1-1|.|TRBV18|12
TGTGCCAGCTCACCACCGGACAGTAAAGCTTTCTTT
CASSPPDSKAFF
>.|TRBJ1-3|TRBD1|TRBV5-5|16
TGTGCCAGCAGCTTGGCCGGGACAGGGGCTGGAAACACCATATATTTT
CASSLAGTGAGNTIYF
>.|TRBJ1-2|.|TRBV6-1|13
TGTGCCAGCAGTGAAGGCCAGTTATATGGCTACACCTTC
CASSEGQLYGYTF
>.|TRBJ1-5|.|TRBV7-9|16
TGTGCCAGCAGCCAGGCCACGGGAGGAAGCAATCAGCCCCAGCATTTT
CASSQATGGSNQPQHF